The 5 T cell receptor beta chains in this list originate from one sample, sequenced in a study of T cells in Graves' hyperthyroidism and ophthalmopathy. The TCR beta CDR3 regions underwent amplification using RNA transcripts as the source. RT-PCR in the first round (using the HTBI primer set) targeted the TCR CDR3. TCRdb used MiXCR to reprocess the multiplex PCR reads, holding one entry per CDR3 protein. The sample lists 540,000 or so distinct CDR3 sequences; approximately 15% were seen once. The sample consisted of blood. The source of these receptors is a woman in her twenties or thirties with Graves' hyperthyroidism.

In its sample, this clonotype was seen a few times. The rearrangement links TRBV4-3 to TRBJ2-3, with D possibly being TRBD1 (6 bases). The CDR3 covers 18 residues. Trimming pared 5 bases from V and 1 base from J, leaving 22 bases between. CDR1 is LGHNA, CDR2 YSLEER, per germline. CDR3 loop: CASSKGTPTITRTDTQYF. The CDR3 DNA reads as TGCGCCAGCAGCAAGGGGACACCCACCATCACTCGCACAGATACGCAGTATTTT.

The rearrangement joins TRBV5-1 to TRBJ2-5, with D tentatively TRBD1 (5 bases). Trimming took off 0 bases at V and 4 bases at J, with 10 bases between the two ends. The CDR3 has 14 amino acids. In germline, CDR1 is SGHRS, CDR2 YFSETQ. CDR3 in DNA: TGCGCCAGCAGCTTGGAATGGGGCTCAGAGACCCAGTACTTC. Translation gives CASSLEWGSETQYF. The entire variable domain, with the rest obtained from reference TRBV5-1 and TRBJ2-5, is as follows: KAGVTQTPRYLIKTRGQQVTLSCSPISGHRSVSWYQQTPGQGLQFLFEYFSETQRNKGNFPGRFSGRQFSNSRSEMNVSTLELGDSALYLCASSLEWGSETQYFGPGTRLLVL.

This clonotype was seen many times. The chain couples TRBV11-3 to TRBJ2-1, with D perhaps TRBD2 (7 bases). V lost 3 bases, J lost 7 bases, and 19 bases lay in between. The CDR3 spans 16 residues. Germline assignment: CDR1 SGHNT and CDR2 YENEEA. CDR3 in amino acids: CASSLGAGEGRNEQFF. Written as DNA, the CDR3 is TGTGCCAGCAGCTTGGGGGCGGGAGAAGGTCGAAATGAGCAGTTCTTC.

This clonotype occurred once. The chain has TRBV7-8 and TRBJ2-3; 9 nucleotides align to TRBD2. V lost 4 bases, J lost 4 bases, and 9 bases stayed unmatched. The CDR3 sequence is 16 residues long. Germline values: CDR1 SGHVS, CDR2 FQNEAQ. The CDR3 DNA follows: TGTGCCAGCAGCTCAGCAGTTAGCGGGAGTGCAGATACGCAGTATTTT. Protein product: CASSSAVSGSADTQYF.

At least ten counts were recorded for this clonotype. The chain joins TRBV20-1 to TRBJ2-7; weak D call: TRBD1 (5 bases). This CDR3 has 15 amino acids. Looked up from germline, CDR1 is DFQATT and CDR2 is SNEGSKA (reference sequence). V shed 6 bases and J shed 2 bases, with 20 bases lying between them. The DNA of the CDR3 is TGCAGTGCCACAGGCACAGGTGCCCCCGCCTACGAGCAGTACTTC. Translated, it gives CSATGTGAPAYEQYF.